This T cell receptor beta chain was identified in a study of blood T cell repertoires in COVID-19. The overall study: The analysed material was cDNA or gDNA that came from T cells, B-cell-depleted T cells, or PBMCs.

Under the authors' procedure: Reference gene primer amplification gave nucleated cell count estimates. Libraries were prepared by immunoSEQ multiplex PCR; TCRdb keeps only in-frame clonotypes and omits some of them. That table supplies the V and J calls and clone size; D and trimming were determined from the DNA. In the table there are 130,000 to 150,000 clones, roughly 90% of which are singletons. Germline lookup yields CDR1 MDHEN and CDR2 SYDVKM. This CDR3 contains 16 residues. The V end was cut by 2 bases, the J end by 2 bases, with 13 bases between. Everyone who took part was about 18 to 90 years old, and they came from about 25 US areas.

The sequenced sample was PBMCs or T cells enriched from blood (not recorded which). This rearrangement joins TRBV28 to TRBJ2-1, with D possibly being TRBD2 (6 bases). This TCR was recovered from a woman aged 25 to 39 with acute COVID-19. The CDR3 nucleotides are TGTGCCAGCAGTTTAGTCGCTAGCGCTCCCTACAATGAGCAGTTCTTC. Amino acids: CASSLVASAPYNEQFF.